The 23 T cell receptor beta chains listed next were all sequenced from one sample in a study of patients and donors after allogeneic stem cell transplantation. TCRdb analysed the RT-PCR reads with MiXCR anew, one entry per CDR3 protein. Among 800,000 to 1,000,000 distinct CDR3 sequences listed, about a sixth were seen once. The sequenced sample consisted of blood, either unsorted or a sorted T cell fraction (not recorded which). Receptor source: a human donor who was either an allogeneic HSCT recipient or a stem cell or donor lymphocyte infusion donor (not recorded which). It is not recorded whose cells these are; they may come from a transplant donor.

This clonotype was picked up a small number of times. The chain employs TRBV7-2 and TRBJ1-2, with TRBD1 as a possible D gene (6 bases). CDR1 and CDR2 (germline): SGHTA, FQGNSA. This CDR3 is 17 amino acids long. Trimming removed 1 base from V and 5 bases from J, with 20 bases in between. The CDR3: CASSLDGGMVRGYGYTF. CDR3 DNA: TGTGCCAGCAGCTTAGATGGCGGGATGGTCAGGGGATATGGCTACACCTTC.

This clonotype was detected only a few times. The chain uses TRBV29-1 and TRBJ1-2; TRBD1 matches 8 bases. The CDR3 is 13 residues long. J lost 4 bases, V lost 6 bases, and 7 bases had no gene match. Per germline, CDR1 SQVTM and CDR2 ANQGSEA. The CDR3 bases are TGCAGCGTGCCCGACAGGGGTACCTATGGCTACACCTTC. Translated, it gives CSVPDRGTYGYTF. Based on the CDR3 plus reference TRBV29-1 and TRBJ1-2, the full variable domain is SAVISQKPSRDICQRGTSLTIQCQVDSQVTMMFWYRQQPGQSLTLIATANQGSEATYESGFVIDKFPISRPNLTFSTLTVSNMSPEDSSIYLCSVPDRGTYGYTFGSGTRLTVV.

The chain carries TRBV19 and TRBJ2-5, with 8 nucleotides matching TRBD1. The length of the CDR3 is 13 residues. Germline-derived CDR1 and CDR2 are LNHDA and SQIVND (reference sequence). With 8 bases clipped from V and 5 bases from J, the junction kept 7 bases outside the gene matches. For the CDR3, the DNA is TGTGCCAGTGGCGACAGGGGAAAGGAGACCCAGTACTTC. Protein sequence: CASGDRGKETQYF.

This clonotype showed up just a few times. The V gene is TRBV24-1, the J gene TRBJ1-2; tentatively, D is TRBD1 (6 bases). V lost 4 bases and J lost 0, with 8 bases in between. CDR1 is KGHDR and CDR2 is SFDVKD in the germline V gene. This CDR3 comprises 14 residues. This chain's CDR3 is CATSEGTTNYGYTF. DNA for the CDR3: TGTGCCACCAGTGAAGGGACAACTAACTATGGCTACACCTTC.

This clonotype showed up just a few times. The chain is built from TRBV30 and TRBJ1-2; D is unresolved. In germline, CDR1 is GTSNPN, CDR2 SVGIG (reference sequence). The CDR3 has 11 residues. The V and J ends lost 5 bases and 8 bases respectively, with 12 bases between them. The CDR3 region is CAWGPSGGYTF. In DNA, the CDR3 is TGTGCCTGGGGCCCCTCGGGGGGCTACACCTTC.

CDR3 nucleotides: TGTGCCAGCAAGCAAGGGGTGGAACAGCCCCAGCATTTT. Translation gives CASKQGVEQPQHF. The chain recombines TRBV6-1 with TRBJ1-5; possible D gene TRBD1, 5 bases. V lost 7 bases to trimming and J lost 7 bases, with 14 bases between them. The CDR3 totals 13 residues. The germline CDR1 and CDR2 sequences are MNHNS and SASEGT.

This clonotype was seen more than once but under ten times. The V gene is TRBV5-1, the J gene TRBJ2-7; 14 bases line up with TRBD2. Trimming cost V 4 bases and J 5 bases; bases outside gene matches: 5. Germline V gives CDR1 SGHRS, CDR2 YFSETQ. The CDR3 contains 15 residues. The CDR3 nucleotides are TGCGCCAGCAGCCAGGGACTAGCGGGAGACCACGAGCAGTACTTC. Translation: CASSQGLAGDHEQYF.

The chain is built from TRBV11-3 and TRBJ2-2; 12 bases are shared with TRBD2. Germline trimming cut 5 bases from V and 8 bases from J; bases unmatched to any gene: 12. This CDR3 contains 17 residues. The germline gives CDR1 SGHNT, CDR2 YENEEA. Here the CDR3 reads CASSPEGLAGWRGELFF. The CDR3 nucleotides read TGTGCCAGCAGCCCGGAAGGACTAGCGGGATGGCGAGGGGAGCTGTTTTTT.

This chain connects TRBV6-5 to TRBJ2-1; 7 nucleotides match TRBD2. This CDR3 comprises 12 residues. Germline loops: CDR1 MNHEY, CDR2 SVGAGI. The CDR3 sequence: CVSGRENNEQFF. CDR3 in DNA: TGTGTCTCAGGGCGGGAGAACAATGAGCAGTTCTTC.

V is TRBV20-1 and J is TRBJ2-7; D may correspond to TRBD1 or TRBD2 (5 bases each). Per germline, CDR1 DFQATT and CDR2 SNEGSKA (reference sequence). The V gene lost 2 bases and the J gene lost 0 bases, with 11 bases spanning the gap. The CDR3 runs to 14 residues. The CDR3 reads CSARYPGTSYEQYF. The CDR3 nucleotides read TGCAGTGCTAGATATCCGGGGACCTCCTACGAGCAGTACTTC.

The table lists this clonotype with a few counts. The chain links TRBV12-3 or TRBV12-4 to TRBJ1-1, with D possibly being TRBD1 (5 bases). This CDR3 spans 15 amino acids. V was cut by 3 bases and J by 0 bases, with 11 bases left in between. CDR3 sequence (DNA): TGTGCCAGCAGTTTCCGGGGGTTCATGAACACTGAAGCTTTCTTT. Translating it yields CASSFRGFMNTEAFF.

This clonotype was counted at least ten times. The chain carries TRBV20-1 and TRBJ2-1; D remains ambiguous. The CDR3 has 11 amino acids. Germline V gene sequence: CDR1 DFQATT, CDR2 SNEGSKA (reference sequence). The V end lost 4 bases, the J end lost 8 bases, and 9 bases lay between the germline ends. CDR3 in amino acids: CSAKVVDEQFF. In nucleotides, the CDR3 is TGCAGTGCTAAGGTAGTAGATGAGCAGTTCTTC.

This clonotype has just a few counts. This rearrangement joins TRBV4-2 to TRBJ1-1, with D unresolved. CDR1 is LGHNA, CDR2 YNFKEQ, per germline. V lost 1 base, J lost 3 bases, and 9 bases lay in between. The CDR3 contains 14 residues. The CDR3 here is CASSQATYDTEAFF. Here the CDR3 DNA reads TGTGCCAGCAGCCAAGCCACCTATGACACTGAAGCTTTCTTT.

The rearrangement uses TRBV9 and TRBJ2-3; either TRBD1 or TRBD2 may fit D (6 bases each). V was pared by 4 bases and J by 0 bases, with 18 bases between. This CDR3 region has 17 residues. Per the germline V gene, CDR1 is SGDLS and CDR2 is YYNGEE. The CDR3 spells CASSRTFRGPSTDTQYF. The CDR3 DNA sequence: TGTGCCAGCAGCCGGACTTTCCGGGGGCCTAGCACAGATACGCAGTATTTT.

This chain uses TRBV30 with TRBJ2-5; D remains ambiguous. V gave up 3 bases and J gave up 1 base, with 6 bases separating them. Germline-derived CDR1 and CDR2 are GTSNPN and SVGIG (reference sequence). The CDR3 is 12 residues long. In nucleotides, the CDR3 is TGTGCCTGGAGCCCTTCCCAAGAGACCCAGTACTTC. This gives the protein CAWSPSQETQYF.

This clonotype has at least ten counts. This sequence joins TRBV12-3 or TRBV12-4 and TRBJ1-2, with TRBD1 as a possible D gene (5 bases). The CDR3 covers 14 residues. V dropped 6 bases and J dropped 5 bases, with 16 bases sitting between them. CDR3 residues: CASRYSDKSYGYTF. CDR3 nucleotide sequence: TGTGCCAGCAGGTACTCGGACAAATCTTATGGCTACACCTTC.

This clonotype was seen a handful of times. V usage is TRBV6-1 and J usage is TRBJ2-7; D gene unclear. Germline V gives CDR1 MNHNS, CDR2 SASEGT. The V end was cut by 6 bases, the J end by 3 bases, with 21 bases between. The length of the CDR3 is 16 residues. The CDR3 sequence is CASSDPGPGFDYEQYF. Written as DNA, the CDR3 is TGTGCCAGCAGCGACCCGGGCCCCGGGTTTGACTACGAGCAGTACTTC.

This clonotype was counted between two and nine times. The chain links TRBV5-6 to TRBJ1-2; D is possibly TRBD1 (6 bases). V was trimmed by 0 bases and J by 5 bases, leaving 11 bases between them. The CDR3 is 14 amino acids. CDR1 is SGHDT and CDR2 is YYEEEE in the germline V gene. CDR3 residues: CASSLAGELYGYTF. In nucleotides, the CDR3 is TGTGCCAGCAGCTTGGCAGGGGAACTATATGGCTACACCTTC. Full variable domain (remainder filled in from reference TRBV5-6 and TRBJ1-2): DAGVTQSPTHLIKTRGQQVTLRCSPKSGHDTVSWYQQALGQGPQFIFQYYEEEERQRGNFPDRFSGHQFPNYSSELNVNALLLGDSALYLCASSLAGELYGYTFGSGTRLTVV.

This clonotype was observed once. This chain joins TRBV14 and TRBJ2-6; D unresolved. The germline V and J ends were trimmed by 4 bases and 0 bases, with 13 bases remaining between them. The CDR3 has 17 amino acids. CDR1 is SGHDN and CDR2 is FVKESK in the germline V gene. CDR3 DNA sequence: TGTGCCAGCAGCCCGGCGTCCCTGGGCTCTGGGGCCAACGTCCTGACTTTC. Translation gives CASSPASLGSGANVLTF.

This clonotype was picked up a small number of times. The chain has TRBV18 and TRBJ2-5; 7 bases are shared with TRBD1. This CDR3 has 17 residues. In germline, CDR1 is KGHSH, CDR2 LQKENI. With V trimmed by 3 bases and J by 3 bases, 13 bases remained unmatched. The CDR3 nucleotides read TGTGCCAGCTCACCGCGCGAAGGGGGCAGCCGAAAAGAGACCCAGTACTTC. Its protein is CASSPREGGSRKETQYF.

The rearrangement joins TRBV4-2 to TRBJ2-3, with D perhaps matching TRBD1 or TRBD2 (6 bases each). Trimming cost V 1 base and J 5 bases, with 13 bases left between them. This CDR3 is 15 amino acids long. Per the germline V gene, CDR1 is LGHNA and CDR2 is YNFKEQ. The CDR3 nucleotides are TGTGCCAGCAGCCAAGTGGAGGGGGGTAAAGATACGCAGTATTTT. Its protein is CASSQVEGGKDTQYF.

V and J are TRBV7-6 and TRBJ2-7; D gene unclear. Trimming left V 5 bases short and J 2 bases short, with 13 bases between. This CDR3 region has 14 residues. Germline-derived CDR1 and CDR2 are SGHVS and FNYEAQ. This CDR3 reads CASSEAGRPYEQYF. CDR3 in DNA: TGTGCCAGCAGCGAGGCCGGACGGCCCTACGAGCAGTACTTC.

The chain couples TRBV30 to TRBJ1-1; unclear D gene. From germline, CDR1 is GTSNPN and CDR2 SVGIG (reference sequence). The V gene lost 5 bases and the J gene lost 0 bases, with 1 base spanning the gap. CDR3 size: 10 residues. CDR3 nucleotide sequence: TGTGCCTGGGTGAACACTGAAGCTTTCTTT. This encodes CAWVNTEAFF.